The next 7 T cell receptor beta chains were all read from a single sample in a study of shared clonotypes between healthy human individuals (TCRdb year 2020). Receptors were amplified or captured by the immunoSEQ multiplex PCR assay. TCRdb's version of the immuneACCESS table is confined to in-frame rearrangements and falls short of the full clone set. An unresolved V gene accounts for under half of the shortfall where checked; the remainder is of unknown origin. The sample has 2 million to 2.5 million clones on record, roughly 92% of them singletons. Jointly, the top ten make up 0.3% to 0.45% of the sample. The sequencing input was naive CD4+ T cells from PBMCs. The cell subset or site label of this sample denotes: CD45RA+ positively selected. These receptor sequences come from a man between 18 and 29 years old in good health. Some clones in this sample may be carry-over from other donors' samples.

This clone is a singleton in its sample. The junction departs from the called germline gene at one end, perhaps through a read error. This chain links TRBV6-5 with TRBJ1-4, with 9 bases that match TRBD1. CDR3 length: 14 amino acids. Germline values: CDR1 MNHEY, CDR2 SVGAGI. In DNA, the CDR3 is TGTGCCAGCAGTTACTCTCCGGGGACAGGGCCTTTGGCGTTT. This translates into CASSYSPGTGPLAF.

The rearrangement joins TRBV30 to TRBJ2-1; 15 nucleotides agree with TRBD2. This CDR3 is built from 18 residues. Trimming cost V 4 bases and J 5 bases; bases outside gene matches: 12. Germline values: CDR1 GTSNPN, CDR2 SVGIG (reference sequence). CDR3 in DNA: TGTGCCTGGACCACCGGCAGGACTAGCGGGAGGGCCGACAATGAGCAGTTCTTC. Translated: CAWTTGRTSGRADNEQFF.

This clone was seen only once. The chain has TRBV28 and TRBJ2-1, with 8 nucleotides matching TRBD1. The CDR3 extends over 16 amino acids. The trim removed 0 bases at V and 2 bases at J, leaving 3 bases unmatched. Germline V gene sequence: CDR1 MDHEN, CDR2 SYDVKM. The CDR3 region is CASSLWAGGAYNEQFF. DNA for the CDR3: TGTGCCAGCAGTTTATGGGCAGGGGGCGCCTACAATGAGCAGTTCTTC.

V is TRBV6-5 and J is TRBJ1-2, with TRBD1 matching 8 bases. Trimming took 2 bases from V and 2 from J; bases not matched to a gene: 4. Germline lookup yields CDR1 MNHEY and CDR2 SVGAGI. This CDR3 has 15 residues. As DNA, the CDR3 is TGTGCCAGCAGTTACCTTGGACAGGGAAACTATGGCTACACCTTC. Its translation is CASSYLGQGNYGYTF.

This rearrangement joins TRBV28 to TRBJ2-7; 12 bases are shared with TRBD1. This CDR3 comprises 16 residues. V lost 5 bases to trimming and J lost 5 bases; unmatched junction nucleotides: 10. The germline V gene has CDR1 MDHEN and CDR2 SYDVKM. The chain's CDR3 is CASSRFRGQGAHEQYF. The CDR3 bases are TGTGCCAGCAGTAGGTTTAGGGGACAGGGGGCCCACGAGCAGTACTTC.

The DNA for the CDR3 is TGTGCCAGCAGTTACTGGGGCCTCACAGATACGCAGTATTTT. This sequence encodes CASSYWGLTDTQYF. The chain uses TRBV6-5 and TRBJ2-3; maybe TRBD1 (5 bases). The CDR3 runs to 14 residues. V shed 1 base and J shed 2 bases, with 7 bases lying between them. CDR1 MNHEY and CDR2 SVGAGI come from the germline V gene.

This clone was seen only once. This chain links TRBV5-1 with TRBJ2-5, with a weak D call TRBD1 (5 bases). Trimming cost V 1 base and J 2 bases, with 9 bases left between them. This CDR3 contains 14 residues. From germline, CDR1 is SGHRS and CDR2 YFSETQ. CDR3: CASSLIQVQETQYF. The DNA for the CDR3 is TGCGCCAGCAGCTTGATACAGGTACAAGAGACCCAGTACTTC.